The next 2 T cell receptor beta chains were all read from a single sample in a study of CD8 T cell repertoires and HIV-1 epitope variants. Sequencing was performed with immunoSEQ multiplex PCR; in TCRdb, only in-frame clones are kept and a portion is missing. The repertoire has some 2,200 clones, 55% to 70% of them found once; the top ten carry 35% to 45%. Their target antigens are unknown. Sequencing used cultured CD8+ T cells derived from PBMCs. The source of these receptors is a male donor with HIV.

The chain combines TRBV6-5 with TRBJ1-1, with 8 bases that match TRBD1. This CDR3 is built from 16 residues. Trimming cost V 2 bases and J 0 bases; bases outside gene matches: 5. Germline V lookup: CDR1 MNHEY, CDR2 SVGAGI. The CDR3 protein is CASSYANRGMNTEAFF. The CDR3 DNA reads TGTGCCAGCAGTTACGCGAACAGGGGGATGAACACTGAAGCTTTCTTT.

The sample holds a few counts of this clone. The chain has TRBV11-3 and TRBJ2-7, with TRBD1 identical over 7 bases. CDR1 is SGHNT and CDR2 is YENEEA in the germline V gene. The CDR3 consists of 12 residues. J gave up 5 bases and V 6 bases, and 4 bases lay outside the gene matches. The CDR3 nucleotides read TGTGCCAGCAGTTATACAGGGGACGAGCAGTACTTC. Its protein is CASSYTGDEQYF.